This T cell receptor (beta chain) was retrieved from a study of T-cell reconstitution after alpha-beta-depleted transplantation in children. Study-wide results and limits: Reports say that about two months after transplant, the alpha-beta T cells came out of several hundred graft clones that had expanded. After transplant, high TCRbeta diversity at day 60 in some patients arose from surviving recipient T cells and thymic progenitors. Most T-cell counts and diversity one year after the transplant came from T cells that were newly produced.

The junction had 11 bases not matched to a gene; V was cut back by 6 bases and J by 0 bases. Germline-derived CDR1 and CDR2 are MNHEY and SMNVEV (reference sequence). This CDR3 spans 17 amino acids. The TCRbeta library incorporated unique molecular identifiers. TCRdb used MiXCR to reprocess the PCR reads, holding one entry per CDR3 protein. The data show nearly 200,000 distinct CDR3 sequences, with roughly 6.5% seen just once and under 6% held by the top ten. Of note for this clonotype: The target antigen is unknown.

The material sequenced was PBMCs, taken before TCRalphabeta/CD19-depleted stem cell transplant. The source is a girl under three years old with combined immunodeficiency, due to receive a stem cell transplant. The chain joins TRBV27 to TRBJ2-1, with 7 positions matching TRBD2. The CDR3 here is CASSPDLAGSSYNEQFF. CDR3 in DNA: TGTGCCAGCAGCCCCGATTTAGCGGGTAGCTCCTACAATGAGCAGTTCTTC.